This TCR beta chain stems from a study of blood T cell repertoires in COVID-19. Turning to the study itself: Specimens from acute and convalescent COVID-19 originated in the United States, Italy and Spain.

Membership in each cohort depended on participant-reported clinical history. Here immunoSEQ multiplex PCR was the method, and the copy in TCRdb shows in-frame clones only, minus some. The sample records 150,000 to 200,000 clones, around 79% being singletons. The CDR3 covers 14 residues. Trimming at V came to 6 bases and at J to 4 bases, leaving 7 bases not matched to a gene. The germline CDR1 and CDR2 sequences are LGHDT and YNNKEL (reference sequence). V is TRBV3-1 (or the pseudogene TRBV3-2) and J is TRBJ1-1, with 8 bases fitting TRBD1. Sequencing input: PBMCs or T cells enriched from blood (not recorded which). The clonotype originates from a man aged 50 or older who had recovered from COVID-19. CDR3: CASSLQDRGTEAFF. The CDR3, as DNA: TGTGCCAGCAGTCTTCAAGACAGGGGCACTGAAGCTTTCTTT.